This TCR beta chain was retrieved from a study of cytomegalovirus exposure and HLA in healthy donors. The PCR was carried out with 60 Vbeta primers and 13 Jbeta primers. As processed by the authors: An analysis that came later counted 60 million to 80 million unique TCR beta chains, some 11 million shared. Libraries were prepared by immunoSEQ multiplex PCR; TCRdb keeps only in-frame clonotypes and omits some of them. D and trimming come from the DNA, and the V and J calls and clone size come from that table. In the table there are approximately 120,000 clones, 60% to 85% of which are singletons. Study results and caveats: Most CMV-associated TCR beta chains were later found to appear HLA-restricted. A prior analysis recorded that most TCR beta V segments were productive about 87% or about 30% of the time. Fewer N-insertions (relative to the roughly 730-donor mean) were reportedly seen in an Asian-associated ancestry cluster in a later analysis.

Germline CDR1 and CDR2: MGHRA and YSYEKL. This CDR3 is 20 amino acids long. Trimming removed 2 bases from V and 0 bases from J, with 22 bases in between. With regard to this clone: Its antigen is not identified.

This chain links TRBV4-1 with TRBJ2-2; tentatively, D is TRBD2 (5 bases). Specimen: PBMCs. This sequence originates from a man aged 45 to 65 in good health and CMV-seronegative. The CDR3 region is CASSQRLIQVLFANTGELFF. CDR3 DNA: TGCGCCAGCAGCCAAAGACTAATCCAGGTTCTCTTCGCGAACACCGGGGAGCTGTTTTTT.